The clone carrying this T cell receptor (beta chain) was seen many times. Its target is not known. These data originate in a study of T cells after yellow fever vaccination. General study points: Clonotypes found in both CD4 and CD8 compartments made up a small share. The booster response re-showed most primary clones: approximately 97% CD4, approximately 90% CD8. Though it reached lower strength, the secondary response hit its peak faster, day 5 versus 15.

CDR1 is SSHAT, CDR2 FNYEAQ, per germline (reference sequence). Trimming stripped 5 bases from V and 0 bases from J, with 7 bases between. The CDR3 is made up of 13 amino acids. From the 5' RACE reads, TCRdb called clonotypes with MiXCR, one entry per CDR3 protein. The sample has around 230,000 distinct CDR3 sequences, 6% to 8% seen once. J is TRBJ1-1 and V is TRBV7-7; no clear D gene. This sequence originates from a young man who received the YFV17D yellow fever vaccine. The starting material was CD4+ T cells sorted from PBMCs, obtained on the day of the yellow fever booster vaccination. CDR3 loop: CASSPVLNTEAFF. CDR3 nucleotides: TGTGCCAGCAGCCCGGTCCTGAACACTGAAGCTTTCTTT.